One and the same sample provided the 25 T cell receptor beta chains below, sequenced in a study of T cells after yellow fever vaccination. TCRdb fed the 5' RACE reads into MiXCR, producing one record per CDR3 protein. This table has 300,000 to 350,000 distinct CDR3 sequences, under 5% appearing once. The sequencing here drew on PBMCs, taken 5 days after the yellow fever booster vaccination. Receptors were obtained from a young man who received the YFV17D yellow fever vaccine.

This clonotype was recorded a few times. The chain joins TRBV2 to TRBJ2-7; D unclear. The V gene's germline CDR1 is SNHLY and CDR2 FYNNEI. With 7 bases removed from V and 6 bases from J, the gap between germline ends came to 19 bases. CDR3 size: 14 residues. CDR3 residues: CASTREARSSEQYV. The CDR3 region has the DNA TGTGCCAGCACCAGAGAGGCTAGGTCGAGCGAGCAGTACGTC.

CDR3 sequence reads: CASSDVYRQGTNYGYTF. The CDR3 DNA reads as TGTGCCAGCAGCGACGTTTATCGACAGGGGACGAACTATGGCTACACCTTC. The rearrangement links TRBV7-9 to TRBJ1-2, with 8 bases matching TRBD1. Looked up from germline, CDR1 is SEHNR and CDR2 is FQNEAQ (reference sequence). J was trimmed by 2 bases and V by 5 bases; bases with no gene match: 13. The CDR3 is 17 residues long.

This clonotype occurred a few times. This chain joins TRBV20-1 and TRBJ2-5; D possibly uses TRBD1 or TRBD2 (6 bases each). Trimming took 5 bases from V and 5 from J, leaving 9 bases between them. The length of the CDR3 is 11 residues. Per the germline V gene, CDR1 is DFQATT and CDR2 is SNEGSKA (reference sequence). This CDR3 is CSAVGGETQYF. The CDR3 DNA is TGCAGTGCTGTGGGGGGCGAGACCCAGTACTTC.

This clonotype was counted at least ten times. The gene calls are TRBV18 and TRBJ2-7; D possibly matches TRBD1 or TRBD2 (5 bases each). The CDR3 contains 15 residues. V shed 4 bases and J shed 6 bases, with 19 bases lying between them. Germline loops: CDR1 KGHSH, CDR2 LQKENI. This CDR3 is CASSRTTGLEVEQYF. CDR3 DNA: TGTGCCAGCTCACGGACAACGGGGCTAGAGGTCGAGCAGTACTTC.

This clonotype was observed many times. This chain uses TRBV5-4 with TRBJ1-4; TRBD1 might be the D (6 bases). The CDR3 has 14 residues. Germline CDR1 and CDR2: SGHNT and YYREEE (reference sequence). The V gene lost 3 bases and the J gene lost 8 bases, with 14 bases spanning the gap. CDR3 loop: CASSWQGSGEKLFF. The CDR3 region has the DNA TGTGCCAGCAGCTGGCAGGGGTCAGGGGAAAAACTGTTTTTT.

This clonotype was picked up a small number of times. The chain combines TRBV5-1 with TRBJ2-7; D gene unclear. The germline V gene has CDR1 SGHRS and CDR2 YFSETQ. This CDR3 has 14 residues. V was shortened by 0 bases and J by 2 bases, with 9 bases between the two germline ends. Here the CDR3 reads CASSLDGFTYEQYF. For the CDR3, the DNA is TGCGCCAGCAGCTTGGATGGCTTCACCTACGAGCAGTACTTC.

This sequence joins TRBV9 and TRBJ2-3; D not certain. The CDR3 is 14 amino acids. CDR1 SGDLS and CDR2 YYNGEE come from the germline V gene. Deletions cut 2 bases from V and 0 bases from J, with 7 bases between. This CDR3 is CASSVTLSTDTQYF. As DNA, the CDR3 is TGTGCCAGCAGCGTTACGTTGAGCACAGATACGCAGTATTTT.

This clonotype showed up just a few times. This chain joins TRBV30 and TRBJ2-4, with D maybe TRBD1 (6 bases). CDR1 is GTSNPN and CDR2 is SVGIG in the germline V gene (reference sequence). This CDR3 is built from 12 residues. V lost 4 bases and J 7 bases, leaving 11 bases between the germline ends. The CDR3 spells CAWTTGNNIQYF. The DNA for the CDR3 is TGTGCCTGGACTACAGGGAATAACATTCAGTACTTC.

The CDR3 loop reads CASSPGMGEINIQYF. The DNA of the CDR3 is TGCGCCAGCAGCCCCGGGATGGGAGAAATAAACATTCAGTACTTC. The V gene is TRBV4-1, the J gene TRBJ2-4, with D possibly being TRBD2 (5 bases). The V and J ends lost 4 bases and 6 bases respectively, with 16 bases between them. The CDR3 spans 15 residues. Germline V gives CDR1 MGHRA, CDR2 YSYEKL.

The rearrangement links TRBV4-2 to TRBJ2-1, with D perhaps given as TRBD1 or TRBD2 (7 bases each). The CDR3 extends over 17 amino acids. The V and J ends lost 4 bases and 7 bases respectively, with 23 bases between them. CDR1 is LGHNA and CDR2 is YNFKEQ in the germline V gene. CDR3 coding DNA: TGTGCCAGCAGCCCAGGGGGGGCGGGGCGGACGATGAATGAGCAGTTCTTC. Translation: CASSPGGAGRTMNEQFF.

This clonotype was counted at least ten times. The chain employs TRBV20-1 and TRBJ1-1; D is unclear. Germline V gene lookup returns CDR1 DFQATT and CDR2 SNEGSKA (reference sequence). The CDR3 length is 13 residues. V shed 3 bases and J shed 0 bases, with 8 bases lying between them. As DNA, the CDR3 is TGCAGTGCTAGCCCTGGACTGAACACTGAAGCTTTCTTT. It encodes CSASPGLNTEAFF.

The chain joins TRBV20-1 to TRBJ1-4; D call uncertain. CDR1 is DFQATT, CDR2 SNEGSKA, per germline (reference sequence). The CDR3 is 15 residues long. Trimming removed 3 bases at V and 5 bases at J, with 16 bases between. CDR3 region: CSARGSRSRNEKLFF. CDR3 bases: TGCAGTGCTAGGGGGAGCAGGTCGCGGAATGAAAAACTGTTTTTT.

This chain connects TRBV28 to TRBJ1-4; D may be TRBD1 (5 bases). The CDR3 covers 14 residues. Germline lookup yields CDR1 MDHEN and CDR2 SYDVKM. V lost 5 bases to trimming and J lost 5 bases, with 12 bases between them. The DNA of the CDR3 is TGTGCCAGCAGTGTTCTCGGGGGGAATGAAAAACTGTTTTTT. Translating it yields CASSVLGGNEKLFF.

This clonotype was picked up many times. The chain uses TRBV6-1 and TRBJ1-5, with a tentative D call TRBD1 (6 bases). Germline assignment: CDR1 MNHNS and CDR2 SASEGT. The ends were cut back, 3 bases at V and 6 bases at J, with 9 bases in the middle. This CDR3 is 13 amino acids long. CDR3 DNA: TGTGCCAGCAGTGAGCGGGGGGCTCAGCCCCAGCATTTT. Translated, it gives CASSERGAQPQHF.

The chain employs TRBV29-1 and TRBJ2-5; D is possibly TRBD1 or TRBD2 (5 bases each). CDR1 is SQVTM, CDR2 ANQGSEA, per germline. The CDR3 consists of 14 residues. The V and J ends lost 3 bases and 4 bases respectively, with 15 bases between them. The CDR3 bases are TGCAGCGTTGACGACGTTGGGGCGGGAGAGACCCAGTACTTC. It codes for CSVDDVGAGETQYF.

The V and J genes are TRBV2 and TRBJ1-5; 7 bases are a match to TRBD1. The trim removed 8 bases at V and 6 bases at J, leaving 10 bases unmatched. This CDR3 comprises 14 residues. Germline V lookup: CDR1 SNHLY, CDR2 FYNNEI. For the CDR3, the DNA is TGTGCCAGCGGCCCGACAGGGTTACGTCAGCCCCAGCATTTT. Translating gives CASGPTGLRQPQHF.

V usage is TRBV6-5 and J usage is TRBJ2-3, with a possible D match to TRBD2 (6 bases). This CDR3 region has 14 residues. Germline V lookup: CDR1 MNHEY, CDR2 SVGAGI. V shed 8 bases and J shed 0 bases, with 12 bases lying between them. The CDR3 region is CASRGSFSTDTQYF. Here the CDR3 DNA reads TGTGCCAGCCGGGGGAGCTTTAGCACAGATACGCAGTATTTT.

The CDR3 reads CASGDKILETQYF. CDR3 nucleotides: TGTGCCAGCGGGGACAAAATCTTAGAGACCCAGTACTTC. V is TRBV25-1 and J is TRBJ2-5; weak D call: TRBD1 (6 bases). Germline CDR1 and CDR2: MGHDK and SYGVNS. The length of the CDR3 is 13 residues. Trimming took off 8 bases at V and 4 bases at J, with 14 bases between the two ends.

This clonotype was seen a few times. CDR3 nucleotides: TGCGCCAGCAGCCAAGTCTCCGGGAACGAGCAGTACTTC. Its protein is CASSQVSGNEQYF. This rearrangement joins TRBV4-3 to TRBJ2-7, with D possibly TRBD2 on 5 matching bases. V lost 1 base, J lost 5 bases, and 9 bases lay in between. Germline CDR1 and CDR2: LGHNA and YSLEER. There are 13 residues in the CDR3.

Only a few counts were recorded for this clonotype. The CDR3 bases are TGCGCCAGCAGCCCCCTCCTTACAGGGCGTCCGGAAGAGCAGTACTTC. The encoded protein is CASSPLLTGRPEEQYF. The chain has TRBV5-1 and TRBJ2-7, with D maybe TRBD1 (6 bases). V lost 4 bases and J 7 bases, leaving 24 bases between the germline ends. The germline gives CDR1 SGHRS, CDR2 YFSETQ. This CDR3 is 16 amino acids long.

The chain joins TRBV28 to TRBJ1-5; D unresolved. This CDR3 spans 13 amino acids. Trimming took off 5 bases at V and 11 bases at J, with 16 bases between the two ends. The germline V gene encodes CDR1 MDHEN and CDR2 SYDVKM. Written as DNA, the CDR3 is TGTGCCAGCAGTCCCCCCCCCGGTCGGTCCCAGCATTTT. Translating it yields CASSPPPGRSQHF.

The chain carries TRBV11-2 and TRBJ2-7; unclear D gene. The CDR3 extends over 15 amino acids. Trimming took off 5 bases at V and 3 bases at J, with 17 bases between the two ends. Germline V gene data show CDR1 as SGHAT and CDR2 as FQNNGV. The CDR3 region is CASSHPGSSGYEQYF. CDR3 nucleotides: TGTGCCAGCAGCCATCCGGGCTCTTCGGGCTACGAGCAGTACTTC.

This clonotype was seen at least ten times. The chain couples TRBV6-2 or TRBV6-3 to TRBJ2-3; D gene ambiguous. Trimming took off 2 bases at V and 4 bases at J, with 10 bases between the two ends. The CDR3 totals 14 residues. Germline-derived CDR1 and CDR2 are MNHEY and SVGEGT. Here the CDR3 DNA reads TGTGCCAGCAGTTACCTGGTTTCCGCAGATACGCAGTATTTT. Protein sequence: CASSYLVSADTQYF.

The CDR3 coding sequence is TGCGCCAGCAGCTTGGCCCTAGCGGGGGGGCCTAGCACAGATACGCAGTATTTT. Its translation: CASSLALAGGPSTDTQYF. The chain recombines TRBV5-1 with TRBJ2-3; 12 nucleotides line up with TRBD2. The germline CDR1 and CDR2 sequences are SGHRS and YFSETQ. Germline trimming cut 0 bases from V and 0 bases from J; bases unmatched to any gene: 5. The CDR3 sequence is 18 residues long. Drawing the rest from reference TRBV5-1 and TRBJ2-3, the complete variable domain is KAGVTQTPRYLIKTRGQQVTLSCSPISGHRSVSWYQQTPGQGLQFLFEYFSETQRNKGNFPGRFSGRQFSNSRSEMNVSTLELGDSALYLCASSLALAGGPSTDTQYFGPGTRLTVL.

V gene TRBV7-2 combines with J gene TRBJ2-7; D gene uncertain. This CDR3 is 15 amino acids long. V gave up 5 bases and J gave up 4 bases, with 18 bases separating them. Germline V gene lookup returns CDR1 SGHTA and CDR2 FQGNSA. The CDR3 DNA sequence: TGTGCCAGCAGCCGAACCTCAGGTTCCCCATACGAGCAGTACTTC. Translating gives CASSRTSGSPYEQYF.